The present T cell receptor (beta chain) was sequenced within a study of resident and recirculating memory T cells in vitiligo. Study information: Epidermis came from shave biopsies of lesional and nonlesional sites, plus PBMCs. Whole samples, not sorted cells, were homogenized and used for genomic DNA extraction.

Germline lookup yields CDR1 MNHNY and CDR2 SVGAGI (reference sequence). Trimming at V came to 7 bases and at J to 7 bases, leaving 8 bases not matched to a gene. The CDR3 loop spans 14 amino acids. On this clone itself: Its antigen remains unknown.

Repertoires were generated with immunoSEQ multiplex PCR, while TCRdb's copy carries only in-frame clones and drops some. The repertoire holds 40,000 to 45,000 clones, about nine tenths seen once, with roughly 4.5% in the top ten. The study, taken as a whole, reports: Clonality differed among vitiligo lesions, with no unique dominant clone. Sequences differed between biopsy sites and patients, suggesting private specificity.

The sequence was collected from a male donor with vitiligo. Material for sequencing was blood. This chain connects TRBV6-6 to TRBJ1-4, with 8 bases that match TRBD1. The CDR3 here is CASNTQGGSEKLFF. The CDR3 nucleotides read TGTGCCAGCAACACACAGGGGGGCAGTGAAAAACTGTTTTTT.